This T cell receptor beta chain was identified during a study of blood T cell repertoires in COVID-19. Clones were read by immunoSEQ multiplex PCR, and TCRdb kept only the in-frame ones, dropping some. The repertoire has roughly 500,000 clones, roughly 87% of them found once; the top ten carry approximately 0.9%. The sequence derives from a man aged 18-30 years with COVID-19, enrolled during active disease. The sequencing sample was made of peripheral blood.

CDR3 in amino acids: CASKLEGDQPQHF. The DNA for the CDR3 is TGTGCCAGCAAATTGGAGGGCGATCAGCCCCAGCATTTT. This rearrangement joins TRBV2 to TRBJ1-5; D gene unclear. The CDR3 is 13 residues long. Trimming pared 7 bases from V and 5 bases from J, leaving 12 bases between. The germline V gene encodes CDR1 SNHLY and CDR2 FYNNEI.